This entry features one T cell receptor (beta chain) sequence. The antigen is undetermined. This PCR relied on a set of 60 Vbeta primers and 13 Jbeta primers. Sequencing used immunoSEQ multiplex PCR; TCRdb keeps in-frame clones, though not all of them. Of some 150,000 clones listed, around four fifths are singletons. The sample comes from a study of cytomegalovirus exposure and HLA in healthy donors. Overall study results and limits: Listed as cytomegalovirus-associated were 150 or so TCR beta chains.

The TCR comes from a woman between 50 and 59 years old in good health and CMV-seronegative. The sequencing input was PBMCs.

The CDR3 here is CAISDRGYEQYF. The CDR3, as DNA: TGTGCCATCAGTGATAGAGGGTACGAGCAGTACTTC. This chain connects TRBV10-3 to TRBJ2-5; TRBD2 might be the D (5 bases). The DNA end favors TRBJ2-7, so the J call may be wrong. Germline V gene lookup returns CDR1 ENHRY and CDR2 SYGVKD. The CDR3 contains 12 residues.